A single TCR beta chain is shown here with its context. Its antigen remains unidentified. 60 Vbeta and 13 Jbeta primers were used in PCR. Assay used: immunoSEQ multiplex PCR; TCRdb lists only in-frame clones, some missing. Found here are about 200,000 clones, 70% to 80% of them singletons; the top ten hold 1.5% to 2%. This CDR3 is 15 amino acids long. Germline V CDR1 and CDR2: SQVTM, ANQGSEA. V was clipped by 4 bases and J by 5 bases, with 20 bases between them. The data originate from a study of cytomegalovirus exposure and HLA in healthy donors. Study-level results: Accurate HLA-A and HLA-B prediction from TCR beta sequences was reported for most subjects.

The TCR comes from a man aged 30 to 39 in good health and CMV-seronegative. The J gene is TRBJ1-2, the V gene TRBV29-1; D is possibly TRBD1 (5 bases). Source material: PBMCs. The CDR3 sequence is CSVVGPGRASYGYTF. Written as DNA, the CDR3 is TGCAGCGTTGTGGGCCCAGGGAGGGCGAGTTATGGCTACACCTTC.